This TCR beta chain was obtained from a study of graft-versus-host responses after intestinal transplantation. Study summary: Among the recipients, transplants were multivisceral, liver-intestinal, or isolated intestinal.

The CDR3 has 19 amino acids. V lost 0 bases to trimming and J lost 4 bases; unmatched junction nucleotides: 15. Germline V gives CDR1 MGHRA, CDR2 YSYEKL. Points from the study as a whole: HvG clone declines early post-transplant were associated with peak circulating GvH levels. GvH clones were identified in recipient marrow, with some first appearing in ileum or blood.

This table comes from immunoSEQ multiplex PCR, and its TCRdb copy is limited to in-frame clones, with some not included. The sample holds over 80,000 clones, just under 95% seen once. As regards this clone: The antigen is unknown.

This clonotype originated in a human donor who was the organ donor for an intestinal transplant. The material sequenced was unstimulated CD8+ T cells sorted from spleen or lymph node cells, taken before transplant. This sequence joins TRBV4-1 and TRBJ2-3; 8 nucleotides line up with TRBD2. The chain's CDR3 is CASSQDPPSGGMMADTQYF. DNA of the CDR3: TGCGCCAGCAGCCAAGATCCTCCGTCGGGGGGGATGATGGCAGATACGCAGTATTTT.